These 12 T cell receptor beta chains originate from one sample sequenced in a study of T cell repertoires in cytomegalovirus infection. Each CDR3 protein gets one entry after TCRdb re-called the reads with MiXCR. The sample lists about 140,000 distinct CDR3 sequences; about 6.3% were seen once. Sequencing used PBMCs. These receptors were collected from a human donor in good health (CMV status not recorded). Some clones in this sample may be carry-over from other donors' samples.

This clonotype was seen a handful of times. The chain links TRBV20-1 to TRBJ2-3, with D uncertain. CDR1 and CDR2 from the germline V gene are DFQATT and SNEGSKA (reference sequence). This CDR3 region has 11 residues. CDR3 loop: CCYRWADTQYF. In DNA, the CDR3 is TGCTGTTATAGGTGGGCAGATACGCAGTATTTT.

This clonotype was seen ten or more times. The chain links TRBV7-2 to TRBJ2-1, with 9 bases aligning to TRBD2. The CDR3 has 16 amino acids. V was pared by 6 bases and J by 0 bases, with 6 bases of the junction left unmatched. Germline V CDR1 and CDR2: SGHTA, FQGNSA. This CDR3 is CASRMGGGASYNEQFF. The CDR3 coding sequence is TGTGCCAGCAGAATGGGCGGGGGGGCCTCCTACAATGAGCAGTTCTTC.

The rearrangement links TRBV10-3 to TRBJ1-1; perhaps TRBD1 as D (5 bases). The V gene lost 4 bases and the J gene lost 5 bases, with 14 bases spanning the gap. This CDR3 comprises 14 residues. Germline V gene data show CDR1 as ENHRY and CDR2 as SYGVKD. DNA of the CDR3: TGTGCCATCAGTGGTGGCAGGGAAGGGACTGAAGCTTTCTTT. It codes for CAISGGREGTEAFF.

This clonotype was picked up many times. This rearrangement joins TRBV7-2 to TRBJ2-1, with D tentatively TRBD1 (6 bases). V lost 1 base to trimming and J lost 10 bases, with 20 bases between them. The CDR3 covers 16 residues. Germline lookup yields CDR1 SGHTA and CDR2 FQGNSA. CDR3 loop: CASSLGPIRGSGEQFF. The CDR3 nucleotides are TGTGCCAGCAGCTTAGGCCCTATTAGGGGGAGTGGAGAGCAGTTCTTC.

This clonotype was observed at least ten times. The chain joins TRBV7-3 to TRBJ2-5; D is perhaps TRBD1 or TRBD2 (5 bases each). CDR1 and CDR2 (germline): SGHTA, FQGTGA. The CDR3 has 16 residues. V lost 4 bases and J 4 bases, leaving 19 bases between the germline ends. CDR3 nucleotides: TGTGCCAGCAGCTCCCGGGGCGGCCGAAGGGGAGAGACCCAGTACTTC. Amino acids: CASSSRGGRRGETQYF.

This clonotype showed up just a few times. V and J are TRBV3-1 and TRBJ1-1; D may be TRBD1 (5 bases). Deletions cut 5 bases from V and 2 bases from J, with 18 bases between. Germline loops: CDR1 LGHDT, CDR2 YNNKEL (reference sequence). This CDR3 is 16 amino acids long. CDR3 residues: CASSSYVGAGNTEAFF. Here the CDR3 DNA reads TGTGCCAGCAGCTCCTACGTCGGGGCGGGAAACACTGAAGCTTTCTTT.

This clonotype showed up just a few times. The rearrangement joins TRBV18 to TRBJ1-2, with a weak D call TRBD1 (5 bases). The CDR3 loop spans 15 amino acids. Germline V gives CDR1 KGHSH, CDR2 LQKENI. The V end lost 3 bases, the J end lost 8 bases, and 19 bases lay between the germline ends. The CDR3 nucleotides are TGTGCCAGCTCACCCCGGGACCCTCCGACCAAGGGCTACACCTTC. It specifies CASSPRDPPTKGYTF.

This clonotype came up many times. CDR3 sequence: CASSPGRLAGGYKETQYF. CDR3 sequence (DNA): TGTGCCAGCAGCCCAGGGCGACTAGCGGGGGGATACAAAGAGACCCAGTACTTC. The chain is built from TRBV7-3 and TRBJ2-5; TRBD2 matches at 13 bases. This CDR3 has 18 residues. The V segment lost 5 bases and the J segment 3 bases; nucleotides outside the gene matches: 12. Germline loops: CDR1 SGHTA, CDR2 FQGTGA.

In its sample, this clonotype was seen many times. V is TRBV11-3 and J is TRBJ2-1; D uncertain. The V and J ends lost 5 bases and 8 bases respectively, with 13 bases between them. Germline CDR1 is SGHNT and CDR2 is YENEEA. This CDR3 has 13 amino acids. DNA for the CDR3: TGTGCCAGCAGCCCCCGATCCGGCCATGAGCAGTTCTTC. Amino acid sequence: CASSPRSGHEQFF.

At least ten counts were recorded for this clonotype. The chain joins TRBV2 to TRBJ2-3, with no clear D. The germline V gene has CDR1 SNHLY and CDR2 FYNNEI. This CDR3 is built from 15 residues. V gave up 0 bases and J gave up 2 bases, with 9 bases separating them. For the CDR3, the DNA is TGTGCCAGCAGTGAAGCAGGAGCGATCACAGATACGCAGTATTTT. Translated, it gives CASSEAGAITDTQYF.

There are many counts of this clonotype. The V gene is TRBV28, the J gene TRBJ2-1, with 11 bases matching TRBD2. The V gene's germline CDR1 is MDHEN and CDR2 SYDVKM. J lost 7 bases, V lost 6 bases, and 8 bases had no gene match. CDR3 length: 15 amino acids. The CDR3 DNA sequence: TGTGCCAGCAGCCCACAACTAGCGGGGGATAATGAGCAGTTCTTC. Amino acids: CASSPQLAGDNEQFF.

This clonotype was picked up many times. The chain employs TRBV7-2 and TRBJ2-3; unclear D gene. V gave up 4 bases and J gave up 2 bases, with 7 bases separating them. This CDR3 contains 13 residues. Germline CDR1 SGHTA, CDR2 FQGNSA. This CDR3 reads CASSSEVTDTQYF. In DNA, the CDR3 is TGTGCCAGCAGCTCGGAAGTCACAGATACGCAGTATTTT.